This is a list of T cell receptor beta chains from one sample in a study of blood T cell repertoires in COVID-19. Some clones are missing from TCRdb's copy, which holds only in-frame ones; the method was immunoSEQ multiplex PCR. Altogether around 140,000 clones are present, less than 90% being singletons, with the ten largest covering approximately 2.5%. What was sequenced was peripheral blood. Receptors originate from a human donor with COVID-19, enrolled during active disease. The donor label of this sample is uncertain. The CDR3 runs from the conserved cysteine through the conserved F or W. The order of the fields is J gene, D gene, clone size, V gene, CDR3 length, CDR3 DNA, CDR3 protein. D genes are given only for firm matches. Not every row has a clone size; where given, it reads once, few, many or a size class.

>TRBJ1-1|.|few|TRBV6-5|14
TGTGCCAGCAGCCAGCCCGTGGGTCGGGGTGAAGCTTTCTTT
CASSQPVGRGEAFF
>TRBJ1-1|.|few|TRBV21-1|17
.
CASSKRVGKGANTEAFF
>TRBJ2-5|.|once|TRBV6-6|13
TGTGCCAGCAGCCGCGGGGCGGGAGAGACCCAGTACTTC
CASSRGAGETQYF
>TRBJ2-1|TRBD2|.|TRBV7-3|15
TGTGCCAGCAGCCAGACTAGCGGGGGGGCCAATGAGCAGTTCTTC
CASSQTSGGANEQFF
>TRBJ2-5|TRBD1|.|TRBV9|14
TGTGCCAGCAGCGCACCGGGACAGGGAGAGACCCAGTACTTC
CASSAPGQGETQYF
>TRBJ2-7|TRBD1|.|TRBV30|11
TGTGCCTGGACCACAGGGGGCGGGCAGTACTTC
CAWTTGGGQYF
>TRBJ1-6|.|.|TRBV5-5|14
TGTGCCAGCAGCCATAACAGGGTAGCTTCACCCCTCCACTTT
CASSHNRVASPLHF
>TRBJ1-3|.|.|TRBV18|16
TGTGCCAGCTCACTGACAGGAAGCTTCTCTGGAAACACCATATATTTT
CASSLTGSFSGNTIYF
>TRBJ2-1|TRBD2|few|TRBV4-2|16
TGTGCCAGCAGCCACACCGGGACTAGGGAGGAGGATGAGCAGTTCTTC
CASSHTGTREEDEQFF
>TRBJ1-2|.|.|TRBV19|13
TGTGCCAGTAGTACTGGACAGTTATATGGCTACACCTTC
CASSTGQLYGYTF
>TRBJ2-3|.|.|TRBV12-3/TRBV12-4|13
TGTGCCAGCAGTTTTAGGGGGGGAGATACGCAGTATTTT
CASSFRGGDTQYF